A single sample gave rise to the 17 T cell receptor beta chains below, sequenced in a study of blood T cell repertoires in COVID-19. Produced via immunoSEQ multiplex PCR; TCRdb's table is partial and in-frame only. The sample includes some 100,000 clones, about 87% seen only once; the top ten take about a sixth. Sample: peripheral blood. Receptors originate from a human donor in a cohort sampled during active COVID-19.

The chain employs TRBV4-3 and TRBJ2-2; D may be TRBD2 (5 bases). This CDR3 is 15 amino acids long. CDR1 is LGHNA and CDR2 is YSLEER in the germline V gene. V gave up 0 bases and J gave up 7 bases, with 12 bases separating them. The CDR3 loop is CASSQDFRAGGELFF. Here the CDR3 DNA reads TGCGCCAGCAGCCAAGATTTTAGGGCGGGCGGGGAGCTGTTTTTT.

The chain combines TRBV5-1 with TRBJ1-2; TRBD1 agrees at 8 bases. The V and J ends lost 3 bases and 6 bases, in that order; junction bases with no gene match: 7. CDR1 is SGHRS and CDR2 is YFSETQ in the germline V gene. CDR3 length equals 14 residues. The CDR3 region is CASSSLDRENGYTF. CDR3 in DNA: TGCGCCAGCAGCTCCCTGGACAGGGAAAATGGCTACACCTTC.

This rearrangement joins TRBV19 to TRBJ2-2, with TRBD1 matching 9 bases. J lost 7 bases, V lost 4 bases, and 4 bases had no gene match. CDR1 is LNHDA, CDR2 SQIVND, per germline (reference sequence). This CDR3 comprises 14 residues. The CDR3 here is CASSTRQGGGELFF. CDR3 nucleotides: TGTGCCAGTAGTACTCGACAGGGGGGCGGGGAGCTGTTTTTT.

V usage is TRBV4-1 and J usage is TRBJ2-3; TRBD2 matches at 14 bases. The junction had 8 bases not matched to a gene; V was cut back by 1 base and J by 2 bases. The length of the CDR3 is 19 residues. The germline gives CDR1 MGHRA, CDR2 YSYEKL. The CDR3 nucleotides are TGCGCCAGCAGCCAAGTATCAGGACTAGCGGGGGGTCTCACAGATACGCAGTATTTT. This encodes CASSQVSGLAGGLTDTQYF.

CDR3 amino acids: CASSYRGDTEAFF. CDR3 DNA sequence: TGTGCCAGCAGTTACCGGGGTGACACTGAAGCTTTCTTT. The rearrangement joins TRBV6-2 or TRBV6-3 to TRBJ1-1; D gene uncertain. The CDR3 sequence is 13 residues long. Per germline, CDR1 MNHEY and CDR2 SVGEGT. V dropped 2 bases and J dropped 3 bases, with 7 bases sitting between them.

The V and J genes are TRBV11-2 and TRBJ1-2; 9 nucleotides line up with TRBD1. Trimming at V came to 1 base and at J to 8 bases, leaving 8 bases not matched to a gene. Looked up from germline, CDR1 is SGHAT and CDR2 is FQNNGV. CDR3 size: 15 residues. CDR3 sequence: CASSLGTTGGGGYTF. CDR3 coding DNA: TGTGCCAGCAGCTTAGGGACCACAGGGGGCGGCGGCTACACCTTC.

J is TRBJ1-5 and V is TRBV19; D possibly corresponds to TRBD1 (5 bases). The CDR3 loop spans 15 amino acids. The V and J ends lost 7 bases and 1 base respectively, with 14 bases between them. Germline CDR1 LNHDA, CDR2 SQIVND (reference sequence). CDR3 coding DNA: TGTGCCAGTACCTGGGGCCCCCCAAGCAATCAGCCCCAGCATTTT. Amino acids: CASTWGPPSNQPQHF.

The rearrangement uses TRBV7-2 and TRBJ1-4; 7 nucleotides align to TRBD1. CDR3 length: 13 residues. The J segment lost 8 bases and the V segment lost 4 bases, leaving 4 bases of the junction unmatched. Germline V gene data show CDR1 as SGHTA and CDR2 as FQGNSA. The chain's CDR3 is CASSSGGHEKLFF. In nucleotides, the CDR3 is TGTGCCAGCAGCTCAGGGGGACACGAAAAACTGTTTTTT.

V gene TRBV30 combines with J gene TRBJ1-6; D is unclear. CDR3 length: 18 residues. CDR1 is GTSNPN, CDR2 SVGIG, per germline (reference sequence). V was pared by 1 base and J by 6 bases, with 22 bases between. The CDR3, as DNA: TGTGCCTGGAGTGGACGGGTCTACCACGGCAGTGCTAATTCACCCCTCCACTTT. Its translation is CAWSGRVYHGSANSPLHF.

The rearrangement links TRBV5-1 to TRBJ1-1; the match to TRBD1 covers 7 bases. V lost 4 bases and J lost 5; bases outside the gene matches: 11. The CDR3 sequence is 15 residues long. Germline CDR1 and CDR2: SGHRS and YFSETQ. CDR3 protein: CASSQVSRGKTEAFF. CDR3 in DNA: TGCGCCAGCAGCCAGGTATCCAGGGGGAAGACTGAAGCTTTCTTT.

The chain is built from TRBV27 and TRBJ1-2; D may be TRBD1 (5 bases). CDR1 MNHEY and CDR2 SMNVEV come from the germline V gene (reference sequence). This CDR3 has 15 amino acids. With 3 bases removed from V and 2 bases from J, the gap between germline ends came to 13 bases. CDR3 nucleotides: TGTGCCAGCAGTTTTCGGGGGGTTCCCAACTATGGCTACACCTTC. It encodes CASSFRGVPNYGYTF.

The chain couples TRBV2 to TRBJ1-1; 10 positions agree with TRBD1. The trim removed 7 bases at V and 1 base at J, leaving 6 bases unmatched. This CDR3 contains 15 residues. Germline V gives CDR1 SNHLY, CDR2 FYNNEI. The CDR3 loop is CASTRQGAANTEAFF. CDR3 nucleotides: TGTGCCAGCACCCGACAGGGGGCGGCGAACACTGAAGCTTTCTTT.

The chain has TRBV28 and TRBJ2-6, with D perhaps matching TRBD2 (6 bases). The CDR3 contains 17 residues. Trimming took off 7 bases at V and 0 bases at J, with 16 bases between the two ends. CDR1 is MDHEN and CDR2 is SYDVKM in the germline V gene. CDR3 coding DNA: TGTGCCAGCATTCCCGGGACTCCTACCTCTGGGGCCAACGTCCTGACTTTC. Its translation: CASIPGTPTSGANVLTF.

This rearrangement joins TRBV3-1 (or the pseudogene TRBV3-2) to TRBJ2-5; D call uncertain. V was cut by 4 bases and J by 2 bases, with 11 bases left in between. The length of the CDR3 is 14 residues. CDR1 and CDR2 (germline): LGHDT, YNNKEL (reference sequence). The CDR3 coding sequence is TGTGCCAGCAGCCCCGAAGTAGCACAAGAGACCCAGTACTTC. Its protein product is CASSPEVAQETQYF.

This clone was picked up a small number of times. The chain couples TRBV30 to TRBJ1-6, with a weak D call TRBD1 (6 bases). The CDR3 is 15 residues long. Looked up from germline, CDR1 is GTSNPN and CDR2 is SVGIG (reference sequence). V was clipped by 5 bases and J by 4 bases, with 15 bases between them. The CDR3 here is CAWGRGPGYNSPLHF. DNA for the CDR3: TGTGCCTGGGGCAGGGGTCCTGGATATAATTCACCCCTCCACTTT.

This chain links TRBV6-5 with TRBJ1-4; 7 nucleotides match TRBD1. V dropped 7 bases and J dropped 4; count of bases not matched to a gene: 6. The CDR3 spans 14 residues. CDR1 and CDR2 from the germline V gene are MNHEY and SVGAGI. CDR3 nucleotides: TGTGCCAGCAAACCAGGGGGGAGTAATGAAAAACTGTTTTTT. Its protein is CASKPGGSNEKLFF.

The J gene is TRBJ1-6, the V gene TRBV7-3; 7 bases line up with TRBD1. V was pared by 2 bases and J by 7 bases, with 5 bases of the junction left unmatched. The CDR3 totals 15 residues. Germline CDR1 and CDR2: SGHTA and FQGTGA. The CDR3 sequence is CASSLGTVKNSPLHF. The CDR3 DNA sequence: TGTGCCAGCAGCTTAGGGACAGTAAAGAATTCACCCCTCCACTTT.